The present TCR beta chain was sequenced within a study of HIV-infected patients and healthy controls. Study-level background: By the second bleed, viral load was undetectable in most of the 16 patients.

This clonotype qualifies as medium-sized. Roughly three months, about 14 weeks, into antiretroviral therapy, follow-up blood was collected. No cell fractionation was done, so the repertoire covers all unsorted peripheral blood T cells. Reverse transcription used about 500 ng RNA and constant-region primers for alpha and beta. Using multiplexing indices, alpha and beta chain libraries were generated apart by chain-specific third strand synthesis. TCRdb recomputed calls from the 5' RACE reads with MiXCR, one row per CDR3 protein. This table has more than 7,500 distinct CDR3 sequences, 8% to 9.5% appearing once. V was pared by 4 bases and J by 4 bases, with 17 bases between. CDR1 and CDR2 from the germline V gene are SGDLS and YYNGEE. The CDR3 contains 16 residues.

This TCR was recovered from an adult with HIV infection. J is TRBJ2-2 and V is TRBV9, with D perhaps TRBD1 (6 bases). The sample in question was blood, obtained during antiretroviral therapy. The CDR3 coding sequence is TGTGCCAGCAGCCCTACCACCGCAGGGGCCACCGGGGAGCTGTTTTTT. Protein product: CASSPTTAGATGELFF.